This T cell receptor beta chain was sequenced for a study of CXCR3-negative and CXCR3-positive naive CD8 T cells. The study, taken as a whole, reports: Against CXCR3-negative naive cells, CXCR3-positive naive cells showed more hydrophobic TRB CDR3s.

The libraries of TRB cDNA were prepared using 5' RACE with UMI labels. With the 5' RACE reads reprocessed, TCRdb shows one record per CDR3 protein and no DNA. This sample's clone table lists over 20,000 distinct CDR3 sequences. The CDR3 spans 15 residues. Germline V gene sequence: CDR1 DFQATT, CDR2 SNEGSKA (reference sequence). Naive CD8+ T cells displayed a CD45RO-CCR7+CD27+CD95- phenotype. A remark on this clonotype: The antigen is undetermined.

The source is a human donor in good health. Some clones in this sample may be carry-over from other donors' samples. The rearrangement uses TRBV20-1 and TRBJ2-7; TCRdb lists TRBD2, though no DNA is available to test this call. Material for sequencing was naive CXCR3- CD8+ T cells from blood. The subset here: CD45RO-CCR7+CD27+CD95- naive CD8+ T cells lacking CXCR3 (TNR3-). CDR3 sequence reads: CSARDRRGGSYEQYF.